These T cell receptor beta chains were read from a single sample in a study of PD-1 blockade in classical Hodgkin lymphoma. Assay used: immunoSEQ multiplex PCR; TCRdb lists only in-frame clones, some missing. The sample yields 95,000 to 100,000 clones, around 89% seen once. Source: peripheral blood mononuclear cells (PBMCs), taken before the second cycle of nivolumab. All receptors come from a human donor with classical Hodgkin lymphoma. Each CDR3 is given with its conserved first and last residue. Fields, in order: V gene, clone size, J gene, D gene, CDR3 DNA, CDR3 protein. The D gene is left open where the match is weak. Size is stated for part of the rows, as once, few or many counts, or as a class when the clone is expanded.

>TRBV4-2|.|TRBJ2-1|TRBD2
TGTGCCAGCAGCCAAGGGATACTAGCGACTGAGCAGTTCTTC
CASSQGILATEQFF
>TRBV30|once|TRBJ1-1|.
TGTGCCTGGAGTGTACTGGGTAAGGGTGAAGCTTTCTTT
CAWSVLGKGEAFF
>TRBV7-2|few|TRBJ1-5|TRBD1
TGTGCCAGCAGCCCGTGGGGGGACAGGGCTCAGCCCCAGCATTTT
CASSPWGDRAQPQHF
>TRBV5-4|.|TRBJ1-2|TRBD1
TGTGCCAGCAGCCCGGAGGACAGGGGCGTTGATGGCTACACCTTC
CASSPEDRGVDGYTF
>TRBV9|.|TRBJ1-2|.
TGTGCCAGCAGCGTAGCTGACGCCGGGTATGCTGGCTACACCTTC
CASSVADAGYAGYTF
>TRBV7-2|once|TRBJ1-3|.
TGTGCCAGCACCCCGGCAGGCTCTGGAAACACCATATATTTT
CASTPAGSGNTIYF
>TRBV29-1|.|TRBJ1-1|.
TGCAGCGTTGAGGCAAGGGTCCAAGCTTTCTTT
CSVEARVQAFF
>TRBV10-3|.|TRBJ2-7|.
TGTGCCATCGGTAAACAGGCCCCTTCCTACGAGCAGTACTTC
CAIGKQAPSYEQYF
>TRBV21-1|.|TRBJ1-1|.
TGTGCCAGCAGCCCCACAGGGGCTCAAGCTTTCTTT
CASSPTGAQAFF
>TRBV5-4|.|TRBJ2-1|.
TGTGCCAGCAGCCCGGAGGGCTTTTCCTACAATGAGCAGTTCTTC
CASSPEGFSYNEQFF
>TRBV28|.|TRBJ1-5|TRBD1
TGTGCCAGCAGGACGAACCGACAGGGTTCCCAGCCCCAGCATTTT
CASRTNRQGSQPQHF
>TRBV28|.|TRBJ2-1|.
TGTGCCAGCAGCTGGGCCAATGAGCAGTTCTTC
CASSWANEQFF
>TRBV6-5|.|TRBJ1-1|.
TGTGCCAGCAGGATTATTTTCAGCACTGAAGCTTTCTTT
CASRIIFSTEAFF
>TRBV5-1|.|TRBJ1-4|.
TGCGCCAGCAGCTTGCTTGGCCCCCTCGGGGATGAAAAACTGTTTTTT
CASSLLGPLGDEKLFF
>TRBV18|.|TRBJ2-7|TRBD1
TGTGCCAGCTCACCCGAGACAGGGGGCCGGTGGGGGCAGTACTTC
CASSPETGGRWGQYF
>TRBV2|.|TRBJ1-2|.
TGTGCCAGCAGGGGCGGCGGGGGGAACTATGGCTACACCTTC
CASRGGGGNYGYTF
>TRBV9|.|TRBJ2-1|TRBD2
TGTGCCAGCAGCGCACTGACTAGCGGGGGGGCCGAGGAGCAGTTCTTC
CASSALTSGGAEEQFF